This T cell receptor (beta chain) was identified in a study of T cells in Graves' hyperthyroidism and ophthalmopathy. Hyperthyroidism was newly diagnosed in patients aged 18 to 65 (duration under 2 months). Amplification of TCR beta CDR3 regions used RNA as the template. Initially, a first-round RT-PCR of the TCR CDR3 employed the HTBI primer set. TCRdb re-derived calls from the multiplex PCR reads in MiXCR, one entry per CDR3 protein. The sample lists approximately 590,000 distinct CDR3 sequences; less than 20% were seen once. This clonotype occurred a few times. The antigen is undetermined. Points from the study as a whole: Blood held most thyroid clonotypes expanded above 0.001 frequency.

The sequencing input was blood. The receptor comes from a woman in her 30s with Graves' hyperthyroidism.

The CDR3 nucleotides read TGCAGCGTTGAGAGGACCCCCTCGCCTTACAATGAGCAGTTCTTC. Its translation: CSVERTPSPYNEQFF. The chain is built from TRBV29-1 and TRBJ2-1; D ambiguous. Germline CDR1 and CDR2: SQVTM and ANQGSEA. The CDR3 runs 15 residues. Trimming took 3 bases from V and 4 from J, leaving 16 bases between them.